A selection of T cell receptor beta chains follows, all from one sample in a study of radiotherapy plus CTLA-4 blockade in lung cancer. Profiling relied on immunoSEQ multiplex PCR, and the TCRdb table lists in-frame clones only, not all of them. The profile shows around 120,000 clones, 78% of them singletons. This material consisted of peripheral blood, taken from a patient treated with radiotherapy plus ipilimumab. All receptors come from a human donor with non-small cell lung cancer who had a partial response to radiotherapy plus ipilimumab. CDR3s include the opening cysteine and the closing phenylalanine or tryptophan. Only some rows state a clone size, as once, few, many or a class for expanded clones.

clone_size: -; v_call: TRBV5-6; cdr3_aa: CASSPRDRRRDTQYF
clone_size: few; v_call: TRBV18; cdr3_aa: CASSLLQGSNEKLFF
clone_size: -; v_call: TRBV7-9; cdr3_aa: CASSLIRTSGRENTGELFF
clone_size: -; v_call: TRBV29-1; cdr3_aa: CSVEAGGFRGDEQFF
clone_size: -; v_call: TRBV11-3; cdr3_aa: CASSLDHTTGVEQYF
clone_size: -; v_call: TRBV5-1; cdr3_aa: CASSFRGQGANTEAFF
clone_size: once; v_call: TRBV5-1; cdr3_aa: CASSLVPSGGQETQYF
clone_size: -; v_call: TRBV28; cdr3_aa: CASTSMGGLETQYF
clone_size: -; v_call: TRBV9; cdr3_aa: CASSVAPNTGELFF
clone_size: -; v_call: TRBV7-2; cdr3_aa: CASSLGGGLPLGTDTQYF
clone_size: -; v_call: TRBV7-2; cdr3_aa: CASSPSGRGQPQHF
clone_size: -; v_call: TRBV6-4; cdr3_aa: CASSEVQGEGYGYTF
clone_size: -; v_call: TRBV5-1; cdr3_aa: CASSPYGQGIGGYIF
clone_size: many; v_call: TRBV4-1; cdr3_aa: CASSQESTSGLNIQYF
clone_size: -; v_call: TRBV13; cdr3_aa: CASSSGLAADTQYF
clone_size: few; v_call: TRBV18; cdr3_aa: CASSTTGKTIYF
clone_size: -; v_call: TRBV7-9; cdr3_aa: CASSLGTSGSDTQYF
clone_size: -; v_call: TRBV28; cdr3_aa: CASSRTGGRGQPQHF
clone_size: -; v_call: TRBV5-1; cdr3_aa: CASSITGGGNYGHTF
clone_size: few; v_call: TRBV9; cdr3_aa: CASSVGLAGGTGELFF
clone_size: -; v_call: TRBV2; cdr3_aa: CASRAGTSGRDEQFF
clone_size: -; v_call: TRBV6-5; cdr3_aa: CASSYFTSGGHNEQFF
clone_size: -; v_call: TRBV5-6; cdr3_aa: CASSGQTGDTGELFF
clone_size: -; v_call: TRBV6-5; cdr3_aa: CASSYLRTGYNEQFF
clone_size: medium-sized; v_call: TRBV28; cdr3_aa: CASSRPGKGGYTF
clone_size: -; v_call: TRBV6-5; cdr3_aa: CASSRDSVGNQPQHF
clone_size: few; v_call: TRBV11-3; cdr3_aa: CASSSVGRGLRDNEQFF
clone_size: -; v_call: TRBV28; cdr3_aa: CASSLSGSGNQPQHF
clone_size: -; v_call: TRBV7-2; cdr3_aa: CASTGHTGELFF
clone_size: -; v_call: TRBV7-3; cdr3_aa: CASSYGSDTEAFF